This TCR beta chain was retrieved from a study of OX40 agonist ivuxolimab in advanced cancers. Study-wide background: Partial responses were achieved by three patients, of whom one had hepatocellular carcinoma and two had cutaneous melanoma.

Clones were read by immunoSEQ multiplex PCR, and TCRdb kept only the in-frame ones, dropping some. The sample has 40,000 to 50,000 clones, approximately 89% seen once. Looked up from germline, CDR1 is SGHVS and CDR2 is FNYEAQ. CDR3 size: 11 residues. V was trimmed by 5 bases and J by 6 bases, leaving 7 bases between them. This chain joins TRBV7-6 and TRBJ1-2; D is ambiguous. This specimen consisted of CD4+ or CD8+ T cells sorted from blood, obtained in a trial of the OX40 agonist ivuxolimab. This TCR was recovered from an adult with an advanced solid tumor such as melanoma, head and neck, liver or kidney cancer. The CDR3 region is CASSGDNGYTF. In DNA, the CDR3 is TGTGCCAGCAGCGGAGATAATGGCTACACCTTC.